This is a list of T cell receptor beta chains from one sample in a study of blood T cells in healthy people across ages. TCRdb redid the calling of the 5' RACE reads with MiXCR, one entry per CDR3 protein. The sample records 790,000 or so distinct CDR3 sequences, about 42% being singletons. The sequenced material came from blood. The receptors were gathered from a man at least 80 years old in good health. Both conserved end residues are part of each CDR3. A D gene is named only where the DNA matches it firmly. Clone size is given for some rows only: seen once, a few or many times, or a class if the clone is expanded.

TGTGCCAGCAGTCTCTGGGGACTAGCGGGGAGTGATACGCAGTATTTT	CASSLWGLAGSDTQYF	TRBJ2-3	once	TRBV2	TRBD2
TGTGCCAGCAGCTTAGCGTCAGAAGGCCAGCCCCAGCATTTT	CASSLASEGQPQHF	TRBJ1-5	.	TRBV7-6	.
TGCGCCAGTCCCAGCGGCCGGAACACCGGGGAGCTGTTTTTT	CASPSGRNTGELFF	TRBJ2-2	.	TRBV12-3/TRBV12-4	.
TGCAGTGCTAGAGGGGGTACGAATGCTGCCAACGTCCTGACTTTC	CSARGGTNAANVLTF	TRBJ2-6	.	TRBV20-1	.
TGCAGCGTGGCCAGGGGGGGGCTTCAGTACTTC	CSVARGGLQYF	TRBJ2-4	.	TRBV29-1	.
TGTGCCAGCAGCTTGACAGGGAGTATCGCAGATACGCAGTATTTT	CASSLTGSIADTQYF	TRBJ2-3	once	TRBV7-2	TRBD1
TGTGCCAGCAGTACGGACAGGGCCCTCTCCTACGAGCAGTACTTC	CASSTDRALSYEQYF	TRBJ2-7	.	TRBV6-1	TRBD1
TGTGCCAGCAGCGGAGCCTCGGGACACACCTACAATGAGCAGTTCTTC	CASSGASGHTYNEQFF	TRBJ2-1	few	TRBV3-1	.
TGTGCCAGCAGCCCCAGACAGGGTTATCGCACAGATACGCAGTATTTT	CASSPRQGYRTDTQYF	TRBJ2-3	.	TRBV14	TRBD1
TGTGCCAGCAGCCAAAAAACAGGGGCCAGGGCTGAAGCTTTCTTT	CASSQKTGARAEAFF	TRBJ1-1	.	TRBV25-1	TRBD1
TGTGCCAGTAGTGCTCATCAGGGGAGTTCTACTGAAGCTTTCTTT	CASSAHQGSSTEAFF	TRBJ1-1	.	TRBV19	.
TGTGCCAGCTCACCAGGGCACGGTGGCTACACCTTC	CASSPGHGGYTF	TRBJ1-2	few	TRBV18	.
TGTGCCAGCAGCTTAGAAAGGGGCTGGGCTTTCTTT	CASSLERGWAFF	TRBJ1-1	.	TRBV7-2	.
TGTGCCAGCAGCCCAGACAGGGTCCAAGAGACCCAGTACTTC	CASSPDRVQETQYF	TRBJ2-5	many	TRBV7-3	TRBD1
TGTGCCAGCAGCAAAGGGCACAGGGTAAATCAGCCCCAGCATTTT	CASSKGHRVNQPQHF	TRBJ1-5	.	TRBV21-1	.
TGTGCCAGCAGCCAAGAGTGGGCGATAGCGGGTTCTCCTGAGCAGTTCTTC	CASSQEWAIAGSPEQFF	TRBJ2-1	.	TRBV3-1	TRBD2
TGCAGTGCTATGTTGGCTCGGGGCACAGATACGCAGTATTTT	CSAMLARGTDTQYF	TRBJ2-3	many	TRBV20-1	.
TGCGCCAGCAGCTTGGATCGACTAGCGGGAGAAAAGGCTGAGCAGTTCTTC	CASSLDRLAGEKAEQFF	TRBJ2-1	few	TRBV5-1	TRBD2
TGCAGCGTTGAGGTGCAGGATGGACCGAGGGGTTATGGCTACACCTTC	CSVEVQDGPRGYGYTF	TRBJ1-2	.	TRBV29-1	.
TGTGCCAGCAGTTTCGGAATAGACGCTGCTAACTATGGCTACACCTTC	CASSFGIDAANYGYTF	TRBJ1-2	.	TRBV12-3/TRBV12-4	.
TGCAGCCCCCGGCAGCGGGGTAGCACAGATACGCAGTATTTT	CSPRQRGSTDTQYF	TRBJ2-3	.	TRBV20-1	TRBD2
TGCAGTGTCAGAGATGGGACTAGCGGGTACAATGAGCAGTTCTTC	CSVRDGTSGYNEQFF	TRBJ2-1	.	TRBV20-1	TRBD2
TGTGCCAGCAGCGTACGAGTAGCGGGTACCCTAGATACGCAGTATTTT	CASSVRVAGTLDTQYF	TRBJ2-3	many	TRBV7-2	TRBD2
TGCAGTGCTCAGAAGGGACAGGTTATCTACGAGCAGTACTTC	CSAQKGQVIYEQYF	TRBJ2-7	few	TRBV20-1	TRBD1
TGTGCCATCAGTGACCCAAGGGCGTCAGGGGGTAATTCACCCCTCCACTTT	CAISDPRASGGNSPLHF	TRBJ1-6	few	TRBV10-3	TRBD1
TGCGCCAGCAGTCAAGGCGTCGACGAGCAGTACTTC	CASSQGVDEQYF	TRBJ2-7	.	TRBV5-1	.
TGTGCCAGTAGTAAGGAGTATACCTACGAGCAGTACTTC	CASSKEYTYEQYF	TRBJ2-7	.	TRBV19	.
TGTGCCAGCTCACCATCCGGGCAGCCTCTGGCCTACGAGCAGTACTTC	CASSPSGQPLAYEQYF	TRBJ2-7	.	TRBV18	.
TGTGCCACCAGTGATTTCCAAATTACTAGCGGGAGGGCCTTTGAGCAGTTCTTC	CATSDFQITSGRAFEQFF	TRBJ2-1	.	TRBV24-1	TRBD2
TGTGCCAGCAGCCTCCTTATTGGACGGCTAGGGGATGAAAAACTGTTTTTT	CASSLLIGRLGDEKLFF	TRBJ1-4	.	TRBV4-2	.
TGTGCCACCAGCCCTCTTCGCGAGCAGTACTTC	CATSPLREQYF	TRBJ2-7	many	TRBV24-1	.
TGTGCCAGCAGCCCCCGCTCCGAGCAGTACTTC	CASSPRSEQYF	TRBJ2-7	.	TRBV28	.
TGCAGTGCTAGAGCAGACGACACTAGCAATCAGCCCCAGCATTTT	CSARADDTSNQPQHF	TRBJ1-5	.	TRBV20-1	.
TGTGCCAGCAGCTTAACGGCGGACAATGAGCAGTTCTTC	CASSLTADNEQFF	TRBJ2-1	.	TRBV7-3	.
TGTGCCAGCAGCCAAACAGGGGAGGGGAGCACTGAAGCTTTCTTT	CASSQTGEGSTEAFF	TRBJ1-1	many	TRBV3-1	TRBD1
TGTGCCAGCAGTTACTCCTCGGCGGGAGAGGACTACAATGAGCAGTACTTC	CASSYSSAGEDYNEQYF	TRBJ2-7	.	TRBV6-2/TRBV6-3	TRBD2
TGCGCCAGCAGCTTGATGCCTAGGGCTTCGAACACCGGGGAGCTGTTTTTT	CASSLMPRASNTGELFF	TRBJ2-2	.	TRBV5-1	.
TGTGCCACCAGTGACCGACCGGGACGGCGAACGTTTGGGAATGAGCAGTTCTTC	CATSDRPGRRTFGNEQFF	TRBJ2-1	few	TRBV24-1	.
TGCGCCAGCAGCCAGAGCGCCGGGACTAGCGGTTTTTACGAGCAGTACTTC	CASSQSAGTSGFYEQYF	TRBJ2-7	few	TRBV4-3	TRBD2
TGCGCCAGCAGCTTCCGGGGAGGGCCTAATGAGCAGTTCTTC	CASSFRGGPNEQFF	TRBJ2-1	.	TRBV5-1	TRBD2
TGCAGTGCTAGAGTGGTCACTGAAGCTTTCTTT	CSARVVTEAFF	TRBJ1-1	many	TRBV20-1	.
TGTGCCAGCAGCCAGCGGGGTGGCTTGCAAGAGACCCAGTACTTC	CASSQRGGLQETQYF	TRBJ2-5	.	TRBV7-2	TRBD2
TGTGCCAGCAGCGATAACCCGGCCCGCTTGGAGGGCTACACCTTC	CASSDNPARLEGYTF	TRBJ1-2	few	TRBV7-3	.
TGCAGCGTTGAAGAGGTGGGAGAGCGGGGTCGAGAGACCCAGTACTTC	CSVEEVGERGRETQYF	TRBJ2-5	few	TRBV29-1	TRBD2
TGTGCCAGCAGTTATCATGTAGATACGCAGTATTTT	CASSYHVDTQYF	TRBJ2-3	many	TRBV6-6	.
TGTGCCAGCAGCCAAGATTTGGGCACTGAGCAGTTCTTC	CASSQDLGTEQFF	TRBJ2-1	many	TRBV14	.
TGTACCACCAGCACTAGCGGGTCTGCCTACGAGCAGTACTTC	CTTSTSGSAYEQYF	TRBJ2-7	.	TRBV15	TRBD2
TGTGCCAGCACTCCGAGGGGGCCGCTGGGACACTATGGCTACACCTTC	CASTPRGPLGHYGYTF	TRBJ1-2	few	TRBV27	TRBD1
TGTGCCAGCAGTTCCGAGACTAGCGGGACGCAGTATTTT	CASSSETSGTQYF	TRBJ2-3	.	TRBV28	TRBD2
TGTGCCAGCAGTCCGCCGCGGGGACTATTGCCAGGGGATGAGCAGTTCTTC	CASSPPRGLLPGDEQFF	TRBJ2-1	.	TRBV27	.
TGCAGCGTACTAGCGGGAGGCACAGATACGCAGTATTTT	CSVLAGGTDTQYF	TRBJ2-3	many	TRBV29-1	TRBD2
TGCAGCGTTGAAGAAAGGACACCCTACTATGGCTACACCTTC	CSVEERTPYYGYTF	TRBJ1-2	.	TRBV29-1	.
TGTGCCAGCAGCGATAGCGGGAGTAGGGGGAATGAGCAGTTCTTC	CASSDSGSRGNEQFF	TRBJ2-1	.	TRBV9	TRBD2
TGCAGTGCTAGAGATCCCGGCGTGAACACTGAAGCTTTCTTT	CSARDPGVNTEAFF	TRBJ1-1	.	TRBV20-1	.
TGTGCCAGCAGCGCGGAATACACAGATACGCAGTATTTT	CASSAEYTDTQYF	TRBJ2-3	.	TRBV5-4	.
TGTGCCAGCAGACGACAGGGCCCCGAGCAGTACTTC	CASRRQGPEQYF	TRBJ2-7	.	TRBV6-6	TRBD1
TGTGCCATCAGTGAAGGGGGGAGCAATCAGCCCCAGCATTTT	CAISEGGSNQPQHF	TRBJ1-5	.	TRBV10-3	.